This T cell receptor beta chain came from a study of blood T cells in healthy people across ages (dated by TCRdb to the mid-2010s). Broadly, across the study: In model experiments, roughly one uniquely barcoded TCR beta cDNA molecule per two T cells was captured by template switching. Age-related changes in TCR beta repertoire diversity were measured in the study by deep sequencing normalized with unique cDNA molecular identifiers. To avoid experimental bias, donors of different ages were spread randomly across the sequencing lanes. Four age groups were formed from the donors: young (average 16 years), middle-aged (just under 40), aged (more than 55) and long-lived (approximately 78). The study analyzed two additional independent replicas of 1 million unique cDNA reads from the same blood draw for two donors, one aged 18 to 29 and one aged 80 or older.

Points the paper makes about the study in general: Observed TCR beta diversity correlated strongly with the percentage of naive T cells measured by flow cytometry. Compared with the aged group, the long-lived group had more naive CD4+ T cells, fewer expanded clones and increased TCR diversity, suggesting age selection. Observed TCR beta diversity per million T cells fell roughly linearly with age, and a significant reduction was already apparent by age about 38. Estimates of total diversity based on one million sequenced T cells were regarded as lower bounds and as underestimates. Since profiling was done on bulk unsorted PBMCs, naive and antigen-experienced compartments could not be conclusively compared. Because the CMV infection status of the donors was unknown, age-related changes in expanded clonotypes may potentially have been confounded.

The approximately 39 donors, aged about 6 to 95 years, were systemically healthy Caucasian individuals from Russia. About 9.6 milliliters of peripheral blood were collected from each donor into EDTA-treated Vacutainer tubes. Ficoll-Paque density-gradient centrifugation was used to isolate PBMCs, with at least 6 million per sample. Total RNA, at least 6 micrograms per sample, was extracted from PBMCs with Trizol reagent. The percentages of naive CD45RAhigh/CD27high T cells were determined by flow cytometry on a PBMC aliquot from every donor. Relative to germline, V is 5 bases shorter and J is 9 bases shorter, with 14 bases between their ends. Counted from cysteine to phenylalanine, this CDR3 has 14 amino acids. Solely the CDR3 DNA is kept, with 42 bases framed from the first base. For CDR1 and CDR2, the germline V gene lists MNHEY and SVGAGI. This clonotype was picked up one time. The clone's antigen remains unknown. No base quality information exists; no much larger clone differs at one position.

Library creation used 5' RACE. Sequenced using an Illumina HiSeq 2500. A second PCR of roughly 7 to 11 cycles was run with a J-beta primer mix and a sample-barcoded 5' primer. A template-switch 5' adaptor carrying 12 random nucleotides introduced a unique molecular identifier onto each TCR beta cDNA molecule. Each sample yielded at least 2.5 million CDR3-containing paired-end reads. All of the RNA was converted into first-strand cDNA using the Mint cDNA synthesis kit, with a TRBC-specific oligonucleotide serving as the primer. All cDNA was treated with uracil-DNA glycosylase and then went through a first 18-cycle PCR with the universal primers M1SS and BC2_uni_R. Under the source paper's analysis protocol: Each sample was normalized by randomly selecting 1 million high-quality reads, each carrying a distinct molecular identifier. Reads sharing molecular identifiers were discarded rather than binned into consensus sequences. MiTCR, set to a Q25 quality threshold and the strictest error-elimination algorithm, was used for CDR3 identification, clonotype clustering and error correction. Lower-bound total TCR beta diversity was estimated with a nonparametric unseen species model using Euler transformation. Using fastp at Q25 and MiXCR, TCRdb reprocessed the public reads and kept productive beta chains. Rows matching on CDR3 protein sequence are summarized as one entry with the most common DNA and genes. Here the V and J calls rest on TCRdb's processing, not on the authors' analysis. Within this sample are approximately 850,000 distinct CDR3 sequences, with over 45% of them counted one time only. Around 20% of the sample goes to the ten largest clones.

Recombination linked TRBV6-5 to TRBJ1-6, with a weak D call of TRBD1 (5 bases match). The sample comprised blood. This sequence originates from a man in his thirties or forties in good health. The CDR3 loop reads CASSDGGLSSPLHF. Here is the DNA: TGTGCCAGCAGTGACGGGGGACTAAGTTCACCCCTCCACTTT.